Listed below are T cell receptor beta chains from one sample, sequenced in a study of post-analysis software for immune sequencing data. TCRdb itself ran the PCR reads through MiXCR, one entry per CDR3 protein. The data contain roughly 580,000 distinct CDR3 sequences, about 40% of them singletons. Sequencing used blood. The receptors stem from a girl under 18 with multiple sclerosis. The CDR3 runs from the conserved cysteine through the conserved F or W. The D gene is left open where the match is weak. Clone size is shown for a subset of rows, as once, few, many or a class of expanded clone.

J gene,V gene,D gene,clone size,CDR3 DNA,CDR3 protein
TRBJ2-3,TRBV7-2,NA,few,TGTGCCAGCAGTTATTTCACTAGAGATACGCAGTATTTT,CASSYFTRDTQYF
TRBJ2-1,TRBV7-3,TRBD2,NA,TGTGCCAGCAGCTTAATTACTAGCGCAAATGAGCAGTTCTTC,CASSLITSANEQFF
TRBJ2-7,TRBV2,NA,NA,TGTGCCAGCAGTGAAGGGAACCCCTACGAGCAGTACTTC,CASSEGNPYEQYF
TRBJ2-5,TRBV29-1,TRBD2,few,TGCAGCGTTGATCTAGCGGGAGAGACCCAGTACTTC,CSVDLAGETQYF
TRBJ2-3,TRBV29-1,NA,few,TGCAGCGTTGACGGCCTAGGCGCAGATACGCAGTATTTT,CSVDGLGADTQYF
TRBJ2-7,TRBV10-3,NA,NA,TGTGCCATCAGGGTAGAGACGGACTACGAGCAGTACTTC,CAIRVETDYEQYF
TRBJ2-7,TRBV6-5,NA,NA,TGTGCCAGCAGTCGTTCCAACAGGGCCCCCTACAATGAGCAGTACTTC,CASSRSNRAPYNEQYF
TRBJ2-7,TRBV7-2,NA,NA,TGTGCCAGCAGCCAGCCTGGGGGAGAGCAGTACTTC,CASSQPGGEQYF
TRBJ1-1,TRBV5-1,NA,NA,TGCGCCAGCAGCACCTGGGCCACTCGAGGGACTGAAGCTTTCTTT,CASSTWATRGTEAFF
TRBJ2-1,TRBV7-8,NA,NA,TGTGCCAGCAGCCGACGCGGAGGTGGGGGCTCCTACAATGAGCAGTTCTTC,CASSRRGGGGSYNEQFF
TRBJ2-3,TRBV5-1,TRBD1,NA,TGCGCCAGCAGCTTGACAGGGGTGGGTGATACGCAGTATTTT,CASSLTGVGDTQYF
TRBJ2-1,TRBV7-8,TRBD1,NA,TGTGCCAGCAGCTTAGATTCAATAGCAGGGGGCTTCAACAATGAGCAGTTCTTC,CASSLDSIAGGFNNEQFF
TRBJ2-1,TRBV7-8,NA,NA,TGTGCCAGCAGATTAGAGCCTCTCTCCTACAATGAGCAGTTCTTC,CASRLEPLSYNEQFF
TRBJ2-1,TRBV27,NA,few,TGTGCCAGCAGTTTATACGACCCCCGCTGGGATGAGCAGTTCTTC,CASSLYDPRWDEQFF
TRBJ2-7,TRBV5-1,NA,NA,TGCGCCAGCAGCTTGGAGCTCGGTTTAGGGGAGCAGTACTTC,CASSLELGLGEQYF
TRBJ2-4,TRBV28,TRBD1,NA,TGTGCCAGCAGTTTCCTAGTGACAGGGGCCAAAAACATTCAGTACTTC,CASSFLVTGAKNIQYF
TRBJ2-1,TRBV27,TRBD2,few,TGTGCCAGCAGACAACTCCGGGGGGGGCGCAACAATGAGCAGTTCTTC,CASRQLRGGRNNEQFF
TRBJ2-1,TRBV14,NA,few,TGTGCCAGCAGCCAAACCCGGGACACACACTACAATGAGCAGTTCTTC,CASSQTRDTHYNEQFF
TRBJ2-3,TRBV20-1,TRBD1,few,TGCAGTGCTAGAGAGGTTGGAATACGGACAGGGGAGGCAGATACGCAGTATTTT,CSAREVGIRTGEADTQYF
TRBJ2-3,TRBV4-1,NA,NA,TGCGCCAGCAGCCAAGTACGGAGTTCCACAGATACGCAGTATTTT,CASSQVRSSTDTQYF
TRBJ1-1,TRBV7-2,TRBD1,NA,TGTGCCAGCAGCTCGACAGGGGGCTGGACTGAAGCTTTCTTT,CASSSTGGWTEAFF
TRBJ2-1,TRBV5-1,NA,few,TGCGCCGGCAGCTTTGACAGAAACAATGAGCAGTTCTTC,CAGSFDRNNEQFF